This T cell receptor beta chain was recovered during a study of blood T cell repertoires in COVID-19. Study details: COVID-19 samples collected from the United States, Italy and Spain covered acute and convalescent phases.

TCRdb's table, derived via immunoSEQ multiplex PCR, lists solely in-frame clones and lacks some. This sample has about 140,000 clones, with roughly 84% found just once. V trimming: 5 bases; J trimming: 3 bases; junction bases outside the gene matches: 1. There are 15 residues in the CDR3. From germline, CDR1 is KGHSH and CDR2 LQKENI. Material for sequencing was peripheral blood. This TCR was recovered from a woman aged 55-69 years with acute or convalescent COVID-19. The chain carries TRBV18 and TRBJ2-3; 14 bases are shared with TRBD2. CDR3 protein: CASSGLAGGTDTQYF. CDR3 nucleotide sequence: TGTGCCAGCTCAGGACTAGCGGGAGGAACAGATACGCAGTATTTT.